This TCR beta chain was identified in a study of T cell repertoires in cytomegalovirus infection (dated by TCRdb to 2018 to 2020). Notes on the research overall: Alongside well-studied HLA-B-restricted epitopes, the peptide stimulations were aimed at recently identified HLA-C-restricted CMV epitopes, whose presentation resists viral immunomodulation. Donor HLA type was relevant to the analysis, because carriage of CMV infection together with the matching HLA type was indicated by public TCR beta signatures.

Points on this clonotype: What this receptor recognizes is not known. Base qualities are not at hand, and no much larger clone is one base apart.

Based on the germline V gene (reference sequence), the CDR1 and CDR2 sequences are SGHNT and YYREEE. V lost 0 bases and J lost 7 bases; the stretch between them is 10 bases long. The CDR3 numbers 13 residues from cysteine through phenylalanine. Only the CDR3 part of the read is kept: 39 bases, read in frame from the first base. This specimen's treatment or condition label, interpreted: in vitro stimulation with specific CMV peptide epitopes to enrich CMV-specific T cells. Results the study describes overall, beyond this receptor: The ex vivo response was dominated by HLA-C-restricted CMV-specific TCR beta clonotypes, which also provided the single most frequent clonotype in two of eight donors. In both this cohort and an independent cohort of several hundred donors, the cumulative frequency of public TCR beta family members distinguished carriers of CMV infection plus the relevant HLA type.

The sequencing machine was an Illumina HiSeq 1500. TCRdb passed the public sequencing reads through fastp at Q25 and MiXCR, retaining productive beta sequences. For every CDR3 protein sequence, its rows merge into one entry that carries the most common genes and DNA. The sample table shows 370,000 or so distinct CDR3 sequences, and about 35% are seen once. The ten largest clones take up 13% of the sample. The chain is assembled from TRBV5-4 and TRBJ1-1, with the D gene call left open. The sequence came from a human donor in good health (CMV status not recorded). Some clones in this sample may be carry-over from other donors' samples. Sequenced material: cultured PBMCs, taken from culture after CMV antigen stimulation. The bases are TGTGCCAGCAGCTTGGACCCTACTCGTGAAGCTTTCTTT. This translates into CASSLDPTREAFF.